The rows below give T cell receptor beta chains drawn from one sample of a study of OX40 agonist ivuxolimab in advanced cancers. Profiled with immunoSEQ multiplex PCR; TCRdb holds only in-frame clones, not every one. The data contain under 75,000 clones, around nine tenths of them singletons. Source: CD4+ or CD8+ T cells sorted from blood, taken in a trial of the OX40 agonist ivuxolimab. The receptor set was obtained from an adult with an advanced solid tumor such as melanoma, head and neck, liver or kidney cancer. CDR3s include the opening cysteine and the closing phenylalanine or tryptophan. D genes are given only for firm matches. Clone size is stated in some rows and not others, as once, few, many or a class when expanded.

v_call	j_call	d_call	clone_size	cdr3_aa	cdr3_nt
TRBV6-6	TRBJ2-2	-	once	CASSSPRVTGELFF	TGTGCCAGCAGTTCCCCAAGGGTCACCGGGGAGCTGTTTTTT
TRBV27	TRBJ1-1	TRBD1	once	CASSSPTRTSDRENTEAFF	TGTGCCAGCAGTTCCCCTACCAGAACGTCGGACAGGGAGAACACTGAAGCTTTCTTT
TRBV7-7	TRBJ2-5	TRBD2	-	CASSLDGRQETQYF	TGTGCTAGCAGCTTAGACGGGAGGCAAGAGACCCAGTACTTC
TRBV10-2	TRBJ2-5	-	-	CASTGTLGGTQYF	TGCGCCAGCACAGGGACTCTCGGGGGGACCCAGTACTTC
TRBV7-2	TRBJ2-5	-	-	CASSPRGRETQYF	TGTGCCAGCAGCCCCCGAGGGCGAGAGACCCAGTACTTC
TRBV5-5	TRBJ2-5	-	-	CASSSILEETQYF	TGTGCCAGCAGCTCGATTCTCGAGGAGACCCAGTACTTC
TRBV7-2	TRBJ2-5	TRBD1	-	CASSFWDRGLETQYF	TGTGCCAGCAGCTTTTGGGACAGGGGATTAGAGACCCAGTACTTC
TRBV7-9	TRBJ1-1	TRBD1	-	CASSISLGDRGIGVTEAFF	TGTGCCAGCAGCATATCCTTGGGGGACAGGGGGATCGGGGTCACTGAAGCTTTCTTT
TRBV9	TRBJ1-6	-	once	CASSVRQENPYNSPLHF	TGTGCCAGCAGCGTCCGTCAGGAGAACCCCTATAATTCACCCCTCCACTTT
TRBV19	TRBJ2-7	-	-	CASSIGGGLQSYEQYF	TGTGCCAGTAGTATAGGTGGGGGACTTCAGTCCTACGAGCAGTACTTC
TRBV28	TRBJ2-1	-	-	CASSTGTDYFNEQFF	TGTGCCAGCAGTACCGGGACGGACTATTTCAATGAGCAGTTCTTC
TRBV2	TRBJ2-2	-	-	CASSSEGYTGELFF	TGTGCCAGCAGTTCAGAGGGGTACACCGGGGAGCTGTTTTTT
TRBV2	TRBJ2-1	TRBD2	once	CASTGGLVGEQFF	TGTGCCAGCACCGGAGGACTAGTAGGCGAGCAGTTCTTC
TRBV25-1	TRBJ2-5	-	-	CASSEDRKQETQYF	TGTGCCAGCAGTGAAGACAGAAAACAAGAGACCCAGTACTTC
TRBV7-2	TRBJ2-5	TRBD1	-	CASSLTGTGWGTQYF	TGTGCCAGCAGCTTAACCGGGACAGGGTGGGGGACCCAGTACTTC
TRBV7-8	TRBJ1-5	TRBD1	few	CASNEDRTQPQHF	TGTGCCAGCAACGAGGACAGGACTCAGCCCCAGCATTTT
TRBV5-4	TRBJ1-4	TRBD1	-	CASSSGQGNEKLFF	TGTGCCAGCAGCTCCGGACAGGGTAATGAAAAACTGTTTTTT
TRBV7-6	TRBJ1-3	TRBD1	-	CASSSASLQGGGNTIYF	TGTGCCAGCAGCTCCGCTTCACTACAGGGGGGAGGAAACACCATATATTTT
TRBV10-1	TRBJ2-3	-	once	CASSDYGTSGMDTQYF	TGCGCCAGCAGTGACTACGGGACATCGGGCATGGATACGCAGTATTTT
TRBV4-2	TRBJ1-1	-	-	CASSQASINTEAFF	TGTGCCAGCAGCCAAGCAAGTATTAACACTGAAGCTTTCTTT
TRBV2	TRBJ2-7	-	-	CASRVTEGYEQYF	TGTGCCAGCAGAGTTACGGAGGGCTACGAGCAGTACTTC
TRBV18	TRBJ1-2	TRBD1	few	CASSPGQHYGYTF	TGTGCCAGCTCACCGGGACAGCACTATGGCTACACCTTC
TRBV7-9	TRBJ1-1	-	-	CASSLAEGSRNTEAFF	TGTGCCAGCAGCTTAGCGGAGGGTTCACGGAACACTGAAGCTTTCTTT
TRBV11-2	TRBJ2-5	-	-	CASSLYSSVGETQYF	TGTGCCAGCAGCTTATATTCCTCGGTGGGGGAGACCCAGTACTTC
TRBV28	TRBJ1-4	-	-	CASGLGGEKLFF	TGTGCCAGCGGTCTTGGCGGTGAAAAACTGTTTTTT
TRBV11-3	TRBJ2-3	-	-	CASSLATGTPTSWHTQYF	TGTGCCAGCAGCTTAGCTACCGGGACCCCAACCTCTTGGCATACGCAGTATTTT
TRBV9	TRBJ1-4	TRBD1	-	CASSAPGGGEREKLFF	TGTGCCAGCAGCGCCCCAGGGGGGGGTGAAAGGGAAAAACTGTTTTTT
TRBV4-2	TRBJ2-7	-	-	CASSFYRSEQYF	TGTGCCAGCAGCTTTTATAGAAGCGAGCAGTACTTC
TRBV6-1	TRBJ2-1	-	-	CASSETYNEQFF	TGTGCCAGCAGTGAGACCTACAATGAGCAGTTCTTC
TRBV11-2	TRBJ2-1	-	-	CASSLDLSSYNEQFF	TGTGCCAGCAGCTTAGACCTAAGCTCCTACAATGAGCAGTTCTTC
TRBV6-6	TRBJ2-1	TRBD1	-	CASSYSPTGPEGEQFF	TGTGCCAGCAGTTACTCTCCGACAGGGCCCGAGGGTGAGCAGTTCTTC
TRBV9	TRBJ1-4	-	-	CASSVGHGEVGKLFF	TGTGCCAGCAGCGTAGGACACGGAGAAGTGGGAAAACTGTTTTTT
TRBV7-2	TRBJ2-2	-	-	CASSTGIHTGELFF	TGTGCCAGCAGCACCGGGATTCACACCGGGGAGCTGTTTTTT
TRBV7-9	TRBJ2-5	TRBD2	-	CASSYGLAGGQETQYF	TGTGCCAGCAGCTATGGACTAGCGGGGGGCCAAGAGACCCAGTACTTC
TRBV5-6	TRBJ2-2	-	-	CASSLVGSYTGELFF	TGTGCCAGCAGCTTGGTCGGGAGTTATACCGGGGAGCTGTTTTTT
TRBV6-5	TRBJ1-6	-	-	CASRSGNPNSPLHF	TGTGCCAGCAGATCGGGAAACCCGAATTCACCCCTCCACTTT
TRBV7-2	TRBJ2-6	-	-	CASTRAPSGANVLTF	TGTGCCAGCACCCGCGCTCCCTCTGGGGCCAACGTCCTGACTTTC
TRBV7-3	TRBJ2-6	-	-	CASKGSSGANVLTF	TGTGCCAGCAAAGGGAGCTCTGGGGCCAACGTCCTGACTTTC
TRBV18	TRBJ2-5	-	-	CASSPGETQYF	TGTGCCAGCTCACCGGGGGAGACCCAGTACTTC
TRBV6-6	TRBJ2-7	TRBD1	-	CASRPRTGKSEQYF	TGTGCCAGCAGACCCCGGACAGGGAAAAGCGAGCAGTACTTC
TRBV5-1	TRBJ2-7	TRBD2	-	CASSYGTSGGSYEQYF	TGCGCCAGCAGCTACGGGACTAGCGGGGGATCCTACGAGCAGTACTTC
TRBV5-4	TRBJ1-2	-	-	CASSTDSSIYGYTF	TGTGCCAGCAGCACCGACAGTTCAATCTATGGCTACACCTTC
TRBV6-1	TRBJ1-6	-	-	CATTKESNSPLHF	TGTGCCACGACAAAGGAGTCTAATTCACCCCTCCACTTT
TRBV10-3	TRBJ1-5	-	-	CAISGDGNQPQHF	TGTGCCATATCAGGGGACGGCAATCAGCCCCAGCATTTT
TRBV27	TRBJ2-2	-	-	CASSFTLQVLSAGELFF	TGTGCCAGCAGTTTTACCCTACAGGTCTTAAGCGCCGGGGAGCTGTTTTTT
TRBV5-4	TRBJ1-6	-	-	CASSLASDSDYNSPLHF	TGTGCCAGCAGCTTGGCGTCAGACTCGGATTATAATTCACCCCTCCACTTT
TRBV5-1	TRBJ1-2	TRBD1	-	CASSALSPGQGRGSGYTF	TGCGCCAGCAGCGCCTTGTCCCCGGGACAGGGAAGGGGAAGTGGCTACACCTTC
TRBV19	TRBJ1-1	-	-	CASSMGAQANTEAFF	TGTGCCAGTAGTATGGGTGCACAGGCAAACACTGAAGCTTTCTTT
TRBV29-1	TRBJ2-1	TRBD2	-	CSASTSGGEQFF	TGCAGCGCTTCGACTAGCGGGGGTGAGCAGTTCTTC
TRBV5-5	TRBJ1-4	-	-	CASSLGATNEKLFF	TGTGCCAGCAGCTTGGGGGCCACTAATGAAAAACTGTTTTTT
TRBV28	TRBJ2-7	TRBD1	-	CASTPPTGNYEQYF	TGTGCCAGCACCCCCCCGACAGGGAACTACGAGCAGTACTTC
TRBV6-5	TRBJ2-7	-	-	CASRKTASYEQYF	TGTGCCAGCAGGAAGACGGCCTCCTACGAGCAGTACTTC
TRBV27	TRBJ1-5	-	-	CASSSPPGNQPQHF	TGTGCCAGCAGCTCCCCACCGGGTAATCAGCCCCAGCATTTT
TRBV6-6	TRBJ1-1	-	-	CASSRRMNTEAFF	TGTGCCAGCAGTCGAAGGATGAACACTGAAGCTTTCTTT
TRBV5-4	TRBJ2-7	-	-	CASSLLGGHTYEQYF	TGTGCCAGCAGCTTGTTGGGGGGACACACCTACGAGCAGTACTTC
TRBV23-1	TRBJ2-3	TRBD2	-	CASSQSQAGLSTDTQYF	TGCGCCAGCAGTCAATCTCAAGCGGGACTTAGCACAGATACGCAGTATTTT
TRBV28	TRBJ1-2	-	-	CASSFQGFSSGYTF	TGTGCCAGCAGTTTCCAAGGTTTTTCGAGTGGCTACACCTTC
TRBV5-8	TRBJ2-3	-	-	CASSLMRGGGRTDTQYF	TGTGCCAGCAGCTTGATGCGTGGCGGGGGCCGCACAGATACGCAGTATTTT
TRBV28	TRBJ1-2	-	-	CATWGGGGYTF	TGTGCCACCTGGGGGGGAGGTGGCTACACCTTC
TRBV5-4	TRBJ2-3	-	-	CASSLDPGGTDTQYF	TGTGCCAGCAGCTTGGATCCGGGTGGCACAGATACGCAGTATTTT